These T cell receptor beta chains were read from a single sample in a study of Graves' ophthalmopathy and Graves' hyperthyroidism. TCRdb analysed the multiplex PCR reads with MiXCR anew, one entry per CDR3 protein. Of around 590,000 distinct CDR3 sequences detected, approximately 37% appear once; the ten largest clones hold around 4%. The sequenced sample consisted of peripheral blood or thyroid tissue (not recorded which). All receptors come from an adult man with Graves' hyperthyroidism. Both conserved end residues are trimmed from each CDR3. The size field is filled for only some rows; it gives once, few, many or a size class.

ASSHVGKTQY | few | TRBV3-1
ASILRDRALPLH | many | TRBV19
ASSSGDREDETQC | . | TRBV7-9
ASSDTLRGGQGRYGYT | . | TRBV6-5
VSSSGTSGYQETQY | few | TRBV11-2
ASSGTERNTIY | many | TRBV6-6
ASSLIGSRGYEQY | many | TRBV5-8
ASSPTTVRPLH | many | TRBV11-2
ASSAGRVAYEQY | . | TRBV2
SVGGAEGVAEAF | many | TRBV29-1
ASSLDWTSGAGVSNQPQH | . | TRBV7-4
ATRRQTYGVNSPLH | once | TRBV24-1
ASSLAGAQGQPQH | . | TRBV2
ASSLPLADANTGELF | many | TRBV7-8
ADGQGAHGYT | . | TRBV7-2
ASGLVLSRDNEKLF | . | TRBV12-5
ASISQGDWFSGANVLT | few | TRBV10-2
ASSEEGQGLYGYT | many | TRBV2
SASGGAGNTIY | . | TRBV20-1
ASRGQGLNSPLH | once | TRBV10-3
ASSPLGTANYGYT | many | TRBV5-6
ASSSSGLAELSYNEQY | . | TRBV7-2
ASSQGGLASETQY | many | TRBV4-2
SARDTRDSKETQY | many | TRBV20-1
SVVDSNTEAF | . | TRBV29-1
SLDGEYSYEQY | . | TRBV29-1
ASSLAGRGPLH | many | TRBV5-6
ASSLDPQNTVY | . | TRBV7-2
SVWGLAGGYEQY | . | TRBV29-1
ASSFCLGSCEQY | many | TRBV12-3/TRBV12-4